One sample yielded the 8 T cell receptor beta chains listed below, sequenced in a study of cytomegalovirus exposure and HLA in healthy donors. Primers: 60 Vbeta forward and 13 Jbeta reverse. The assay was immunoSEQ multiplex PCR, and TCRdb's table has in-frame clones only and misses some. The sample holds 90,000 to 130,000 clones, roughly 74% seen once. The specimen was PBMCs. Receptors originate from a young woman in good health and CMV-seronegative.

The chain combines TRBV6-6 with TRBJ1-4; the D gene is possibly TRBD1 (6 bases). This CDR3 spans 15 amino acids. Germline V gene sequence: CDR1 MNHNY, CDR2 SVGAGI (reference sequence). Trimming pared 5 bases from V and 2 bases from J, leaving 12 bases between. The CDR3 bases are TGTGCCAGCAGTACCTTAGACAGGACTAATGAAAAACTGTTTTTT. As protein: CASSTLDRTNEKLFF.

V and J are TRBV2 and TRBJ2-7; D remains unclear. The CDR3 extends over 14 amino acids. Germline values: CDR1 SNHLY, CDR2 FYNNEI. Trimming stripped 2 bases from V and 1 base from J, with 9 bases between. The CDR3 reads CASSESHRSYEQYF. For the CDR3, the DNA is TGTGCCAGCAGTGAATCTCACAGATCCTACGAGCAGTACTTC.

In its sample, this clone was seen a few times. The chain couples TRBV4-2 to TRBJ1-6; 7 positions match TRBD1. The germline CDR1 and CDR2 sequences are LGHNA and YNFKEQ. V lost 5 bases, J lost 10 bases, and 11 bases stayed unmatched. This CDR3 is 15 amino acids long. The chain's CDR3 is CASSEGGRVYSPLHF. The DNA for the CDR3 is TGTGCCAGCAGCGAAGGGGGCAGGGTCTACTCACCCCTCCACTTT.

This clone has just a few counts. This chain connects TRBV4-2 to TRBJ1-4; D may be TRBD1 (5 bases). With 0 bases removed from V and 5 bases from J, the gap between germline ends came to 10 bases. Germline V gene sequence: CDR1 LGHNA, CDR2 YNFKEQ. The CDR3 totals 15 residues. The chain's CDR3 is CASSQDRQKNEKLFF. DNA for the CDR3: TGTGCCAGCAGCCAAGATCGACAGAAAAATGAAAAACTGTTTTTT.

CDR3 loop: CASSGGTGDVNTEAFF. The DNA for the CDR3 is TGCGCCAGCAGCGGGGGGACAGGGGACGTGAACACTGAAGCTTTCTTT. This sequence joins TRBV5-1 and TRBJ1-1, with 10 bases fitting TRBD1. This CDR3 spans 16 amino acids. Per germline, CDR1 SGHRS and CDR2 YFSETQ. V shed 4 bases, J shed 0 bases, and the junction held 6 bases outside the gene matches.

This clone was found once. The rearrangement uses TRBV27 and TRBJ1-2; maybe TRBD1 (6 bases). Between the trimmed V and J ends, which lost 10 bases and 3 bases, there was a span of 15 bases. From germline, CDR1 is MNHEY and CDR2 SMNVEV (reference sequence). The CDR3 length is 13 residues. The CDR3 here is CANRERTDYGYTF. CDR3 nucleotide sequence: TGTGCCAACAGGGAACGAACAGACTATGGCTACACCTTC.

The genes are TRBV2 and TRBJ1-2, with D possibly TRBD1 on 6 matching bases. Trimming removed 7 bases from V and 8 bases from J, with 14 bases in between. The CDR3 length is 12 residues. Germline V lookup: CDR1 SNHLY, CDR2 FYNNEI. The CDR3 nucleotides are TGTGCCAGCACTAAAGGGGGAGCGGGCTACACCTTC. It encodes CASTKGGAGYTF.

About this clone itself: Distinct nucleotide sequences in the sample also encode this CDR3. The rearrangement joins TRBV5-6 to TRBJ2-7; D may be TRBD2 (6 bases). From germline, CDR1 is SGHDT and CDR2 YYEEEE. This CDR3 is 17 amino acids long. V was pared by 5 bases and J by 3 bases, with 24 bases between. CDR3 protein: CASSLFFTAGRGYEQYF. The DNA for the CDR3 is TGTGCCAGCAGTTTGTTCTTCACGGCGGGACGGGGCTACGAGCAGTACTTC.